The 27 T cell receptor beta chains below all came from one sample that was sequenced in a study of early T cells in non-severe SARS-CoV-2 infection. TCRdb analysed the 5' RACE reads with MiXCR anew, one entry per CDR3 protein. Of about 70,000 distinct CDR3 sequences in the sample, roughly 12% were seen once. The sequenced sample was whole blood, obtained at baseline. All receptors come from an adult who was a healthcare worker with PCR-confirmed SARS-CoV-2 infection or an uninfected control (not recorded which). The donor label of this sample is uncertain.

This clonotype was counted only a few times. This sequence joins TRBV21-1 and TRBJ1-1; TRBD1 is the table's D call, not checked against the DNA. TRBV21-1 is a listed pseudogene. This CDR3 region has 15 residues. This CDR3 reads CASSNLNRVTTEAFF. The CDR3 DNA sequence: TGTGCCAGCAGCAACCTAAACAGGGTGACCACTGAAGCTTTCTTT.

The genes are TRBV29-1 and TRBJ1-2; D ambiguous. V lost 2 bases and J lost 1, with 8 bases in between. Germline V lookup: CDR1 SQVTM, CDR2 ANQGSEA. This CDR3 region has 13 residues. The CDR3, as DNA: TGCAGCGTTGAATCCCAGATTAACTATGGCTACACCTTC. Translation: CSVESQINYGYTF.

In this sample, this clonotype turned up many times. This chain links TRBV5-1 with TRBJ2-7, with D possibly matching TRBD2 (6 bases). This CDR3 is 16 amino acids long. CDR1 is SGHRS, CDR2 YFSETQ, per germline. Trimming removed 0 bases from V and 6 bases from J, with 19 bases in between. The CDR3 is CASSLGVTGTGSEQYF. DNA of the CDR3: TGCGCCAGCAGCTTGGGGGTAACCGGGACTGGCAGCGAGCAGTACTTC.

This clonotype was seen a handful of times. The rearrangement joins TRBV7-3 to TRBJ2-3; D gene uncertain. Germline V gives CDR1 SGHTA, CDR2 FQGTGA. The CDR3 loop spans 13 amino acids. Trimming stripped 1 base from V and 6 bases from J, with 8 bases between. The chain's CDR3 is CASSLIRYDTQYF. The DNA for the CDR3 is TGTGCCAGCAGCTTAATCCGTTACGATACGCAGTATTTT.

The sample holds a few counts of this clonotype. The CDR3 coding sequence is TGTGCCAGCAGCGTATCCTGGGCGGGTGAAAAACTGTTTTTT. It is translated as CASSVSWAGEKLFF. The chain recombines TRBV9 with TRBJ1-4; no definite D call. Germline assignment: CDR1 SGDLS and CDR2 YYNGEE. This CDR3 comprises 14 residues. Trimming pared 1 base from V and 7 bases from J, leaving 11 bases between.

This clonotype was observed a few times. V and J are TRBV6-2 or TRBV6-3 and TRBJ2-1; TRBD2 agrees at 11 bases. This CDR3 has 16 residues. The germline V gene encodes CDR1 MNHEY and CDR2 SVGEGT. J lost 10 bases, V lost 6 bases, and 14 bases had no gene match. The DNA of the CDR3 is TGTGCCAGCAGGAATAAGACTAGCGGGAAGAAGGGGGAGCAGTTCTTC. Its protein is CASRNKTSGKKGEQFF.

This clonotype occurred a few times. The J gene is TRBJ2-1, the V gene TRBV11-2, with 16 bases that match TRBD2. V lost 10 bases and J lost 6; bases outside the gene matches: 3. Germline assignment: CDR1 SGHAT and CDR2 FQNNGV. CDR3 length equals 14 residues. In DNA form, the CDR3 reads TGTGCCACTGGGACTAGCGGGAGGGCCAATGAGCAGTTCTTC. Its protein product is CATGTSGRANEQFF. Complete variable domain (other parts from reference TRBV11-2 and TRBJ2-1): EAGVAQSPRYKIIEKRQSVAFWCNPISGHATLYWYQQILGQGPKLLIQFQNNGVVDDSQLPKDRFSAERLKGVDSTLKIQPAKLEDSAVYLCATGTSGRANEQFFGPGTRLTVL.

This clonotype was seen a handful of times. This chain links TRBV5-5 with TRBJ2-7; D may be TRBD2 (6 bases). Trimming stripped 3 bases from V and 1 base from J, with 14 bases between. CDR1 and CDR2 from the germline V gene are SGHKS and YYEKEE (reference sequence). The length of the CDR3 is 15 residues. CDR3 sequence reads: CASSSTGTRSYEQYF. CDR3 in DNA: TGTGCCAGCAGCTCGACCGGGACTCGGTCCTACGAGCAGTACTTC.

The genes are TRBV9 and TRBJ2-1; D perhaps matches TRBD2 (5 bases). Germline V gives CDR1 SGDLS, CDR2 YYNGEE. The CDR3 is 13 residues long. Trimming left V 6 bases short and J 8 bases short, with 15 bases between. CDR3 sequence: CASTEPSRDEQFF. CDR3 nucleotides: TGTGCCAGCACCGAACCTAGCCGGGATGAGCAGTTCTTC. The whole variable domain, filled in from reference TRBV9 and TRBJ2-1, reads DSGVTQTPKHLITATGQRVTLRCSPRSGDLSVYWYQQSLDQGLQFLIQYYNGEERAKGNILERFSAQQFPDLHSELNLSSLELGDSALYFCASTEPSRDEQFFGPGTRLTVL.

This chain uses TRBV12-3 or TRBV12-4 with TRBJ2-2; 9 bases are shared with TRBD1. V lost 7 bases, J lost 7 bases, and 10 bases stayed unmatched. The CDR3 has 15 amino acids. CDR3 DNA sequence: TGTGCCAGCACCCGGACAGGGGAAATCGGCGGGGAGCTGTTTTTT. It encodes CASTRTGEIGGELFF.

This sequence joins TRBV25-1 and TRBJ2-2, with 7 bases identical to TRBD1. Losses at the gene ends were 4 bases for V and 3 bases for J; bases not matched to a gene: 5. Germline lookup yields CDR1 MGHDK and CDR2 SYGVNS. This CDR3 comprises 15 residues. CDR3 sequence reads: CASSVGTDDTGELFF. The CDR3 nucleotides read TGTGCCAGCAGTGTGGGGACAGACGACACCGGGGAGCTGTTTTTT.

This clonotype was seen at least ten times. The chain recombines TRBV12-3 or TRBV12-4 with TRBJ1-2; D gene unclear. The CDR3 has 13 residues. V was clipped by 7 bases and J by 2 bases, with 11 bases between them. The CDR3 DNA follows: TGTGCCAGCACCAGAGACACGAACTATGGCTACACCTTC. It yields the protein CASTRDTNYGYTF.

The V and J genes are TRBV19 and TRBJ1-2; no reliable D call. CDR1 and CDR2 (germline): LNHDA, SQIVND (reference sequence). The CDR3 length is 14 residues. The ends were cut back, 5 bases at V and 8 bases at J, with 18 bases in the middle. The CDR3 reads CASSYRALNGGYTF. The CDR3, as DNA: TGTGCCAGTAGTTACCGGGCCCTGAACGGAGGCTACACCTTC.

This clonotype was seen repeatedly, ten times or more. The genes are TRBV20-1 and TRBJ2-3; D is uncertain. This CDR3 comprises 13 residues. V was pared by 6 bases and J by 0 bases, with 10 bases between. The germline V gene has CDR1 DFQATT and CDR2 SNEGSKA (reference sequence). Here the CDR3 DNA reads TGCAGTGCCCCTCCGTATAGCACAGATACGCAGTATTTT. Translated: CSAPPYSTDTQYF.

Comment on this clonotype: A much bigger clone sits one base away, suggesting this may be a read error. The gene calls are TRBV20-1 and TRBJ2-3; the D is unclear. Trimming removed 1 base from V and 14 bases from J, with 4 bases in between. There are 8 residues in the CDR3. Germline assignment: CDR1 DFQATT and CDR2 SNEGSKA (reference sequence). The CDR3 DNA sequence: TGCAGTGCTAGAGGGTGGTATTTT. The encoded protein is CSARGWYF.

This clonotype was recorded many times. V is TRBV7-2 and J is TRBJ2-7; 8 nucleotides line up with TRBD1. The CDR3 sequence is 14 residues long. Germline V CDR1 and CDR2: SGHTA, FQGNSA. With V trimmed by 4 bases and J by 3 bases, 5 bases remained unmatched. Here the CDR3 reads CASSSGTGLYEQYF. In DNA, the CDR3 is TGTGCCAGCAGCTCGGGGACAGGCCTCTACGAGCAGTACTTC.

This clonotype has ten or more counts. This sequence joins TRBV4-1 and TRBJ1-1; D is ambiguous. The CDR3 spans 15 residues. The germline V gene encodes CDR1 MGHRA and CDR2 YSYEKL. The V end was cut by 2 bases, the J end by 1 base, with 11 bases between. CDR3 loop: CASSQRATANTEAFF. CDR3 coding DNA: TGCGCCAGCAGCCAAAGGGCTACAGCGAACACTGAAGCTTTCTTT.

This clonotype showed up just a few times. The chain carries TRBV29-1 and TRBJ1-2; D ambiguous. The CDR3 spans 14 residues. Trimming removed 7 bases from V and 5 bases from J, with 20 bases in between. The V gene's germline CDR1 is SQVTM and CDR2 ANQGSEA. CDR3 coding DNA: TGCAGCGCGGTGTCCGCGCAGTCCAAGTATGGCTACACCTTC. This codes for CSAVSAQSKYGYTF.

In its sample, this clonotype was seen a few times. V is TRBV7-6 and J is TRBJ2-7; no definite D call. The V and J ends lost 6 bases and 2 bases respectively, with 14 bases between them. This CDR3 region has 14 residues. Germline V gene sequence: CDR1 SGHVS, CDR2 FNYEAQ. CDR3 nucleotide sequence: TGTGCCAGCAGATCGGCTTACCCCCCCTACGAGCAGTACTTC. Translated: CASRSAYPPYEQYF. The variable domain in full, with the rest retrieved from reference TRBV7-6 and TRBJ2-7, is GAGVSQSPRYKVTKRGQDVALRCDPISGHVSLYWYRQALGQGPEFLTYFNYEAQQDKSGLPNDRFSAERPEGSISTLTIQRTEQRDSAMYRCASRSAYPPYEQYFGPGTRLTVT.

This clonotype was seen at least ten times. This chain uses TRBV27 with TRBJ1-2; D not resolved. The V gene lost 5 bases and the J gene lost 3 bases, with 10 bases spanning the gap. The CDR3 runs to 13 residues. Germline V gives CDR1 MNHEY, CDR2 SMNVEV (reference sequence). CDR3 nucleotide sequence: TGTGCCAGCAGTCCCCAAGGTCACTATGGCTACACCTTC. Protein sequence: CASSPQGHYGYTF.

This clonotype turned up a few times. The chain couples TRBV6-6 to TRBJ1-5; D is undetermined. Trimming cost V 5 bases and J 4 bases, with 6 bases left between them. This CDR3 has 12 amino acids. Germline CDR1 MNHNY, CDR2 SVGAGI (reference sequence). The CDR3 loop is CASSPSNQPQHF. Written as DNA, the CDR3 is TGTGCCAGCAGTCCTTCTAATCAGCCCCAGCATTTT.

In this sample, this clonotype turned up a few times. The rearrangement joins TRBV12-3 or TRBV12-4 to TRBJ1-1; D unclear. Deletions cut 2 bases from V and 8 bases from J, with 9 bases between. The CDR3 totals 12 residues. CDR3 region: CASSLSFLEAFF. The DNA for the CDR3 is TGTGCCAGCAGTTTATCCTTCTTGGAAGCTTTCTTT.

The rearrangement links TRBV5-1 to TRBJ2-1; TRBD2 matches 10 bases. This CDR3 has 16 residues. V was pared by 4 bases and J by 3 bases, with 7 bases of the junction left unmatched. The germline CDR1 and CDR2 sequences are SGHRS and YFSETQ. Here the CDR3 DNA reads TGCGCCAGCAGCCCGGGGACTAGCGCCCACTACAATGAGCAGTTCTTC. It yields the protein CASSPGTSAHYNEQFF. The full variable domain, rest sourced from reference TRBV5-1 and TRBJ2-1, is KAGVTQTPRYLIKTRGQQVTLSCSPISGHRSVSWYQQTPGQGLQFLFEYFSETQRNKGNFPGRFSGRQFSNSRSEMNVSTLELGDSALYLCASSPGTSAHYNEQFFGPGTRLTVL.

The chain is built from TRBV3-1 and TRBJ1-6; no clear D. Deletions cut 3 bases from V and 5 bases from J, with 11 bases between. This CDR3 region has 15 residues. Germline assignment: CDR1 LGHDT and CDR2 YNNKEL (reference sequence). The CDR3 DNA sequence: TGTGCCAGCAGCCAGCGTTGGAGCAATAATTCACCCCTCCACTTT. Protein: CASSQRWSNNSPLHF.

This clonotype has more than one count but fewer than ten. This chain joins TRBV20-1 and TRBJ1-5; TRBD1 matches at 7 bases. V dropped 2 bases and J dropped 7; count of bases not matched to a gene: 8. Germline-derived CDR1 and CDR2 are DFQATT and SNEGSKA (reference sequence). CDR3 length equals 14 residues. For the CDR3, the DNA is TGCAGTGCTAGACCGACAGGGAGCAGCCAGCCCCAGCATTTT. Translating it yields CSARPTGSSQPQHF.

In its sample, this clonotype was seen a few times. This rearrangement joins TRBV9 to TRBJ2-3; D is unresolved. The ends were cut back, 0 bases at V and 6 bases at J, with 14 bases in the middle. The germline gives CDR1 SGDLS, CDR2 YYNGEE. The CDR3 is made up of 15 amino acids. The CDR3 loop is CASSVAPVDGDTQYF. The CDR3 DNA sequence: TGTGCCAGCAGCGTAGCCCCCGTCGATGGGGATACGCAGTATTTT.

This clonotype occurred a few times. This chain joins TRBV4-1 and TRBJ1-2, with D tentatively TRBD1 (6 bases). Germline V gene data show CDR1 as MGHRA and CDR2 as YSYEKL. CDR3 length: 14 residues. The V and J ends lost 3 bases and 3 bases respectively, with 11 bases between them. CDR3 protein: CASSQGQGYYGYTF. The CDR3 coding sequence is TGCGCCAGCAGCCAGGGGCAGGGGTACTATGGCTACACCTTC.